Many counts were recorded for the clone carrying this TCR beta chain. The antigen is unknown. Deletions cut 5 bases from V and 2 bases from J, with 11 bases between. CDR1 is MNHEY, CDR2 SMNVEV, per germline (reference sequence). The CDR3 totals 14 residues. This entry belongs to a study of T cells in Graves' hyperthyroidism and ophthalmopathy. The study's findings and limits: Blood also carried most thyroid clonotypes expanded above 0.001.

RNA transcripts were the template for amplifying TCR beta CDR3 regions. The HTBI set primed first-round TCR CDR3 RT-PCR. MiXCR, run by TCRdb on the multiplex PCR reads, gives a single entry per CDR3 protein. The table includes some 320,000 distinct CDR3 sequences, roughly 15% detected once. The TCR originated in a woman between 35 and 50 years old with Graves' ophthalmopathy. Sequencing was performed on blood. The chain joins TRBV27 to TRBJ2-3, with D possibly matching TRBD2 (5 bases). The CDR3 here is CASSKLDNTDTQYF. The CDR3 coding sequence is TGTGCCAGCAGTAAACTAGACAACACAGATACGCAGTATTTT.